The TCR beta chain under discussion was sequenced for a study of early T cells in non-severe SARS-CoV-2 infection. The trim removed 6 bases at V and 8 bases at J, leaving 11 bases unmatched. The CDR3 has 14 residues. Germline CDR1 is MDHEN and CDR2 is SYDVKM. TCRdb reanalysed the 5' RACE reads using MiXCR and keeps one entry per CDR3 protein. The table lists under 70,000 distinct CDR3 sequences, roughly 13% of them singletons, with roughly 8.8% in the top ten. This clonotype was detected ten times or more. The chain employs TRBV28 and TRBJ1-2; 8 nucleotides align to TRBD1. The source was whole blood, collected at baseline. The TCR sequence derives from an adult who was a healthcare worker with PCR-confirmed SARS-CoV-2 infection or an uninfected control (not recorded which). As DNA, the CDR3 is TGTGCCAGCAGCCCCGGACAGGGCGGCGAAGGCTACACCTTC. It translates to CASSPGQGGEGYTF.